This TCR beta chain was captured in a study of CD8 T cells in Susac syndrome. At the level of the study: Five or six sequenced Susac syndrome patients had clinically active disease, while eight were in remission.

TCR beta sequencing covered blood CD8+ and CD4+ T cells. Negative isolation was used for CD8+ and CD4+ T cells and FACS enrichment for TEMRA cells. Random hexamers were used to reverse transcribe the RNA input (about 0.5 to 1 ug). A multiplex approach, immunoSEQ multiplex PCR, amplified TCR beta CDR3 across 54 Vbeta and 13 Jbeta. TCRdb fed the immunoSEQ multiplex PCR reads into MiXCR, producing one record per CDR3 protein. The sample lists around 110,000 distinct CDR3 sequences; roughly 94% were seen once. V shed 4 bases and J shed 4 bases, with 8 bases lying between them. This CDR3 region has 12 residues. In germline, CDR1 is SQVTM, CDR2 ANQGSEA.

V usage is TRBV29-1 and J usage is TRBJ1-5; D gene uncertain. This TCR derives from a human donor with Susac syndrome. Sequencing input: CD8+ T cells from PBMCs. DNA of the CDR3: TGCAGCGTTGCACAGACAAATCAGCCCCAGCATTTT. Encoded protein: CSVAQTNQPQHF.